The sample holds a few counts of the clone carrying this T cell receptor (beta chain). Researchers ran the PCR with 60 Vbeta and 13 Jbeta primers. Assay used: immunoSEQ multiplex PCR; TCRdb lists only in-frame clones, some missing. This sample has about 130,000 clones; about 10% occur once, and the top ten carry just over 4.5%. Per germline, CDR1 MDHEN and CDR2 SYDVKM. CDR3 length equals 13 residues. V dropped 11 bases and J dropped 2 bases, with 15 bases sitting between them. This sample is drawn from a study of cytomegalovirus exposure and HLA in healthy donors. The sequence came from a woman younger than 35 in good health and CMV-seropositive. The source material was PBMCs. The V and J genes are TRBV28 and TRBJ1-2; D not certain. The CDR3 nucleotides are TGTGCCTGGAGTGGGAGTCTGAACTATGGCTACACCTTC. This sequence encodes CAWSGSLNYGYTF.